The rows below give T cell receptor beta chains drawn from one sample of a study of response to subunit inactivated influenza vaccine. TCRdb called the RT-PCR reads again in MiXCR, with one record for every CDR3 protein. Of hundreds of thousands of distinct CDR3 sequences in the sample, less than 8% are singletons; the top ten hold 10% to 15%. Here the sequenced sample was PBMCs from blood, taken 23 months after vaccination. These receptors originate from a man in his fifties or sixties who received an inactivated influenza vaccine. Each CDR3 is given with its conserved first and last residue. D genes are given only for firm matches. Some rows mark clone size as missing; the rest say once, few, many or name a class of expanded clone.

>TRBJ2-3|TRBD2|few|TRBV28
TGTGCCAGCAGCGGTAGCGGGGGGGCCACAGATACGCAGTATTTT
CASSGSGGATDTQYF
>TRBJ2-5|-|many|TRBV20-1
TGCAGTGCTAGAGCGGACCTTCTTCAAGAGACCCAGTACTTC
CSARADLLQETQYF
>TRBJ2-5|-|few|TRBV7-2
TGTGCCAGCAGCCAGGACTACTCGGAGACCCAGTACTTC
CASSQDYSETQYF
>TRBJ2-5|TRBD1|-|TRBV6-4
TGTGCCAGCAGTGACTCGATCGGTGGCAGGGGGCTAGGTACAGAAGAGACCCAGTACTTC
CASSDSIGGRGLGTEETQYF
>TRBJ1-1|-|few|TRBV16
TGTGCCAGCAGCCAATTTTCGGGGGCGCGGGGGAACACTGAAGCTTTCTTT
CASSQFSGARGNTEAFF
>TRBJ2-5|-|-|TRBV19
TGTGCCAGTAGTATAGGGGGGGAACTTCAAGAGACCCAGTACTTC
CASSIGGELQETQYF
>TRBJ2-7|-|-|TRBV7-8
TGTGCCAGCAGTTATGAACCGGGAAATCCCTACGAGCAGTACTTC
CASSYEPGNPYEQYF
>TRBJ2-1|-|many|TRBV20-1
TGCAGTGCTAGCGATCCCCCCCGAAGGACTAAAAACAATGAGCAGTTCTTC
CSASDPPRRTKNNEQFF
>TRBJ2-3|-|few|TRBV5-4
TGTGCCAGCAGCTCCCCCCGAATCCGAGGTTTC
CASSSPRIRGF
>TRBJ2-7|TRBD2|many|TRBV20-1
TGCAGTGCTAGAGATATGCGGCTAGCGGGAGTGACAAACGGGGACGAGCAGTACTTC
CSARDMRLAGVTNGDEQYF
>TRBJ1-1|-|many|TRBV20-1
TGCAGTGCAACGGGGGTTCAGAACACTGAAGCTTTCTTT
CSATGVQNTEAFF
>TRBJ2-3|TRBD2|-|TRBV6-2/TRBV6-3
TGTGCCAGCAGCCAAGGACTAGCGGGAGAACGCACAGATACGCAGTATTTT
CASSQGLAGERTDTQYF
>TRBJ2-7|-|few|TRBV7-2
TGTGCCAGCAGCTTACCGCTGTTCTACGAGCAGTACTTC
CASSLPLFYEQYF
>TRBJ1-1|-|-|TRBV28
TGTGCCAGCAGTTACGAACAGGGAATAGCTTTCTTT
CASSYEQGIAFF
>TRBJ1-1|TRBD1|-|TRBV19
TGTGCCAGTAGGGACAGGCCGAACACTGAAGCTTTCTTT
CASRDRPNTEAFF
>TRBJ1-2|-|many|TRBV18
TGTGCCAGCTCCCAACGTTCGGCAGGCCATAACTATGGCTACACCTTC
CASSQRSAGHNYGYTF
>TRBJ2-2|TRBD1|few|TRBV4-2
TGTGCCAGCAGCCAAGAGGGACAGGGGAACACCGGGGAGCTGTTTTTT
CASSQEGQGNTGELFF
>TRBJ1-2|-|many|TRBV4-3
TGCGCCAGCAGCCAAGATTCGGGCTCGACCCGCTACACCTTC
CASSQDSGSTRYTF
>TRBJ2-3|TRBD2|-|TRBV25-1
TGTGCCAGCAGTGAGCCGGCGGGAGGGTTGGTGGATACGCAGTATTTT
CASSEPAGGLVDTQYF
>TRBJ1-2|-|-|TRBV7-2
TGTGCCAGCAGCCCAGGTCTGACGAGGGGCTACACCTTC
CASSPGLTRGYTF
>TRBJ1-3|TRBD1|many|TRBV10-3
TGTGCCATCAGTGAGTCGGAATACGACAGGGGGTCAAACACCATATATTTT
CAISESEYDRGSNTIYF
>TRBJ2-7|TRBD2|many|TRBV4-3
TGCGCCAGCAGCCAAGATCATTACGGGAGGGCATACGAGCAGTACTTC
CASSQDHYGRAYEQYF
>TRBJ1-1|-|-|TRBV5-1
TGCGCCAGCCGGGAGGCGAACACTGAAGCTTTCTTT
CASREANTEAFF
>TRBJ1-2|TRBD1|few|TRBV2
TGTGCCAGCAGTATGGACAGGGTTAAAGGCTACACCTTC
CASSMDRVKGYTF
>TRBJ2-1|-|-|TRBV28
TGTGCCAGCAGTTTAGTGGTTAGCAATGAGCAGTTCTTC
CASSLVVSNEQFF
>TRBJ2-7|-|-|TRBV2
TGTGCCAGCAGTGAGGGCAGGAGATCATTAACCTACGAGCAGTACTTC
CASSEGRRSLTYEQYF
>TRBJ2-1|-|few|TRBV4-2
TGTGCCAGCAGCCAAGAAGGGGCGGGCTCCAATGAGCAGTTCTTC
CASSQEGAGSNEQFF
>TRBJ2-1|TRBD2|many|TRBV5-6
TGTGCCAGCAGCTTGAGGATAGCGGGGGGGCCGCTGTTCTTC
CASSLRIAGGPLFF